The sequence of this T cell receptor beta chain was determined in a study of blood T cell repertoires in COVID-19. Study summary: Italy, Spain and the United States were the sources of the convalescent and acute COVID-19 samples.

CDR3 length equals 17 residues. Per germline, CDR1 SGHNT and CDR2 YYREEE (reference sequence). Trimming removed 4 bases from V and 0 bases from J; junction bases left unmatched: 7. Authors' processing steps: By means of reference gene primer amplification, nucleated cell counts were estimated. The data were produced by immunoSEQ multiplex PCR, yet TCRdb's version contains in-frame clones alone and is incomplete. V and J calls and clone size come straight from that table; D and trimming were deduced from the DNA. The repertoire consists of approximately 210,000 clones, with about 88% occurring once and the leading ten covering about 6.8%.

The genes are TRBV5-4 and TRBJ2-1, with TRBD2 matching over 10 bases. This TCR derives from a woman in her forties who had recovered from COVID-19. The specimen sequenced was peripheral blood. The CDR3 DNA is TGTGCCAGCAGCATTGGGGGGACTAGCGCCTCCTACAATGAGCAGTTCTTC. It codes for CASSIGGTSASYNEQFF.